The T cell receptor (beta chain) described here comes from a study of T cells in Graves' hyperthyroidism and ophthalmopathy. Study-wide results and caveats: Most thyroid clonotypes expanded above 0.001 appeared in blood too. Ophthalmopathy was predicted by the model a median of about 6.7 months ahead of onset.

CDR3 size: 15 residues. CDR1 and CDR2 (germline): SGHRS, YFSETQ. V lost 4 bases and J lost 0, with 13 bases in between. Many counts were recorded for this clonotype. Its antigen is unidentified. Authors of the study amplified TCR beta CDR3 regions from RNA transcripts. When the TCR CDR3 underwent first-round RT-PCR, the HTBI primer set was used. TCRdb called the multiplex PCR reads again in MiXCR, with one record for every CDR3 protein. This table has about 290,000 distinct CDR3 sequences, 10% to 15% appearing once. Uncontrolled infections, other autoimmune diseases, pregnancy or lactation led to exclusion of patients. The sample, blood from the first hyperthyroidism diagnosis, precedes any ophthalmopathy symptoms.

This TCR came from a woman in her twenties or thirties with Graves' hyperthyroidism that later progressed to Graves' ophthalmopathy. This chain joins TRBV5-1 and TRBJ1-1; D is possibly TRBD1 (5 bases). The sample consisted of blood. Here the CDR3 reads CASSPNGGMNTEAFF. The CDR3 DNA follows: TGCGCCAGCAGCCCTAACGGGGGGATGAACACTGAAGCTTTCTTT.